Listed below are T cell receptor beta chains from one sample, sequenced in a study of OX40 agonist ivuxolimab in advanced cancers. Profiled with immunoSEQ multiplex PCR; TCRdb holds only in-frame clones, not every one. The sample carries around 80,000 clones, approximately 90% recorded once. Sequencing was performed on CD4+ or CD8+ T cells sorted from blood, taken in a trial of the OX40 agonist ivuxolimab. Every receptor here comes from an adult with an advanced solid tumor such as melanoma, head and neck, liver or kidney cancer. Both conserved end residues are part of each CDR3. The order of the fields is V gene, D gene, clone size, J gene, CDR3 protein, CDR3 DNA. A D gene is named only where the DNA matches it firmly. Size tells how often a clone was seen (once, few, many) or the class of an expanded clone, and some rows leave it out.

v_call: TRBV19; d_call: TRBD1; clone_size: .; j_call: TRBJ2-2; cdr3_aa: CASRKTTGPNTGELFF; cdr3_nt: TGTGCCAGTAGGAAGACGACAGGGCCGAACACCGGGGAGCTGTTTTTT
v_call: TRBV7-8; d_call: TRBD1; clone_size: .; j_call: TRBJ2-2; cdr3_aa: CASSLAGGPGELFF; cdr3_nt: TGTGCCAGCAGCTTAGCAGGGGGCCCCGGGGAGCTGTTTTTT
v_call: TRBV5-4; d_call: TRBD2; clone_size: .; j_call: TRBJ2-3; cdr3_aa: CASSFGLAVTDTQYF; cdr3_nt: TGTGCCAGCAGCTTTGGACTAGCGGTCACAGATACGCAGTATTTT
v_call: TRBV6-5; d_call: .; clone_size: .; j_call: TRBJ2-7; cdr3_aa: CASSYSSNSYEQYF; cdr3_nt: TGTGCCAGCAGTTACTCTTCGAACTCCTACGAGCAGTACTTC
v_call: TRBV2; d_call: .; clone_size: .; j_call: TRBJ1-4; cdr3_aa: CASSVGTGDEKLFF; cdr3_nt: TGTGCCAGCAGTGTTGGCACGGGGGATGAAAAACTGTTTTTT
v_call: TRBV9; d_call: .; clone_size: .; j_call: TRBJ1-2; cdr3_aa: CASSEHTGTRVGYTF; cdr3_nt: TGTGCCAGCAGTGAACACACCGGGACACGGGTTGGCTACACCTTC
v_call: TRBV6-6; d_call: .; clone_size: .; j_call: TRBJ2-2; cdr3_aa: CASSYPQGLGTGELFF; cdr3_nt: TGTGCCAGCAGTTACCCCCAGGGGTTGGGCACCGGGGAGCTGTTTTTT
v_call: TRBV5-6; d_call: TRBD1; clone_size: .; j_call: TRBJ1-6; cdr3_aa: CASSPGGTGRNSPLHF; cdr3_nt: TGTGCCAGCAGCCCCGGTGGGACAGGAAGGAATTCACCCCTCCACTTT
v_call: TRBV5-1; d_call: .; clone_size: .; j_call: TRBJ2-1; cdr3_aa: CASRPGTFDNEQFF; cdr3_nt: TGCGCCAGCAGACCGGGCACCTTTGACAATGAGCAGTTCTTC
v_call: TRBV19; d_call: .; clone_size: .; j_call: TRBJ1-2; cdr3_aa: CASSIGVNPYGYTF; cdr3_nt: TGTGCCAGTAGTATAGGAGTTAACCCCTATGGCTACACCTTC
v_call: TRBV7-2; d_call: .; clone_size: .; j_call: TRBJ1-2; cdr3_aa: CASSLGGGGGGYTF; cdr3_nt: TGTGCCAGCAGCTTAGGTGGGGGAGGAGGTGGCTACACCTTC
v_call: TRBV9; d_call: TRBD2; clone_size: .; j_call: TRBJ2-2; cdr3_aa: CASSAPPSGRNTGELFF; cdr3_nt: TGTGCCAGCAGCGCCCCTCCTAGCGGGAGGAACACCGGGGAGCTGTTTTTT
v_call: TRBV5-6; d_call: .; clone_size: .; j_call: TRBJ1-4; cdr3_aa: CASSLSGHYEKLFF; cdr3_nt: TGTGCCAGCAGCTTATCAGGACACTATGAAAAACTGTTTTTT
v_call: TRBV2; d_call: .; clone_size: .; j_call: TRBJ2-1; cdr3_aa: CASSPGFTYSDEQFF; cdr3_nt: TGTGCCAGCAGCCCCGGGTTTACTTACAGTGATGAGCAGTTCTTC
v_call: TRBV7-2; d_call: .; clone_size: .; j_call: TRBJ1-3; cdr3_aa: CASRGTTVENTIYF; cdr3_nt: TGTGCCAGCAGGGGGACGACAGTCGAAAACACCATATATTTT
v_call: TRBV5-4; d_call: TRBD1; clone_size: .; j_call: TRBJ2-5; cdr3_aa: CASSLGQGKETQYF; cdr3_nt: TGTGCCAGCAGCTTGGGACAGGGCAAGGAGACCCAGTACTTC
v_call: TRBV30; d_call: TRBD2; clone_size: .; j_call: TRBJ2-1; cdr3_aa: CAWGSGVNNEQFF; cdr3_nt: TGTGCCTGGGGGAGCGGGGTCAACAATGAGCAGTTCTTC
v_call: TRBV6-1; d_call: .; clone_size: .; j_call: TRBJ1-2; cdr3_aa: CASSARDFALYGYTF; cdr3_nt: TGTGCCAGCAGTGCCCGGGACTTCGCCCTTTATGGCTACACCTTC
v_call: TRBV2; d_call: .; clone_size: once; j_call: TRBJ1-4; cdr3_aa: CASRLTSVDEKLFF; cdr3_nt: TGTGCCAGCAGACTTACTAGCGTAGATGAAAAACTGTTTTTT
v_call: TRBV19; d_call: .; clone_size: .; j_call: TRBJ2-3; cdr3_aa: CATNTQGGASTDTQYF; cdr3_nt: TGTGCCACCAACACCCAGGGGGGGGCGAGCACAGATACGCAGTATTTT
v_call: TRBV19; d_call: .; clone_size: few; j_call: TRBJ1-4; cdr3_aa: CASSDREKLFF; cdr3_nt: TGTGCCAGTAGCGACAGAGAAAAACTGTTTTTT
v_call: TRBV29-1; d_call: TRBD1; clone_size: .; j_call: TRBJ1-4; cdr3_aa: CSVSPRTGSNEKLFF; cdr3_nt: TGCAGCGTTTCCCCCCGGACAGGCTCAAATGAAAAACTGTTTTTT
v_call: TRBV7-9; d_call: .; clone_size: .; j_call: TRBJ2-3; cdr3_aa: CASSPEELSTDTQYF; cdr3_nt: TGTGCCAGCAGCCCGGAAGAACTGAGCACAGATACGCAGTATTTT
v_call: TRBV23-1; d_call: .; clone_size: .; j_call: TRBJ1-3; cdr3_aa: CASRRGRHSGNTIYF; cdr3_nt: TGCGCCAGCAGGAGGGGACGACACTCTGGAAACACCATATATTTT
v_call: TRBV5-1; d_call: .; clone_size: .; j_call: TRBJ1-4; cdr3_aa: CASSLVWISEKLFF; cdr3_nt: TGCGCCAGCAGCTTGGTGTGGATTAGTGAAAAACTGTTTTTT
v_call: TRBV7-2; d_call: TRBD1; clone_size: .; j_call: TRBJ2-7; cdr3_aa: CASSFPGQGVSYEQYF; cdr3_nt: TGTGCCAGCAGCTTTCCTGGACAGGGCGTTTCCTACGAGCAGTACTTC
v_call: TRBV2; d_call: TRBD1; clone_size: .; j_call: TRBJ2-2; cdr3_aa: CASSETGGTGELFF; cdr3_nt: TGTGCCAGCAGTGAGACAGGGGGCACCGGGGAGCTGTTTTTT
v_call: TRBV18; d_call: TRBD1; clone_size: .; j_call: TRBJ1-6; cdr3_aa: CASSPAGGNSPLHF; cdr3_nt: TGTGCCAGCTCACCAGCAGGGGGGAATTCACCCCTCCACTTT
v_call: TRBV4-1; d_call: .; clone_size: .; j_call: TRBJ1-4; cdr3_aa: CASSQEPRGRPNEKLFF; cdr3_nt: TGCGCCAGCAGCCAAGAACCTCGGGGGCGGCCTAATGAAAAACTGTTTTTT
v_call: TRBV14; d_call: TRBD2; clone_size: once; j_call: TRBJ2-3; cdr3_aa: CASSLAGGDTQYF; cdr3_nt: TGTGCCAGCAGCCTAGCGGGAGGAGATACGCAGTATTTT
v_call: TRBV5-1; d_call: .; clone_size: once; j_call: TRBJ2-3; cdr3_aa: CASSLGDGGSTDTQYF; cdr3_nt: TGCGCCAGCAGCTTGGGCGACGGAGGAAGCACAGATACGCAGTATTTT
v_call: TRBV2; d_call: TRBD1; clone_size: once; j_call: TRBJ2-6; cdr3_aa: CASTRQGAPVSGANVLTF; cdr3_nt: TGTGCCAGCACCAGGCAGGGGGCCCCTGTCTCTGGGGCCAACGTCCTGACTTTC
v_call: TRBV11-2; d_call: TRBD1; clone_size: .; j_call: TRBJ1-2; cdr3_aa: CASSLGPYPGQGANYGYTF; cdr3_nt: TGTGCCAGCAGCTTAGGGCCTTACCCGGGACAGGGGGCGAACTATGGCTACACCTTC
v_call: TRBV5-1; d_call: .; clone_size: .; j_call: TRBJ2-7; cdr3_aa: CASSLSFREQYF; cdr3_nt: TGCGCCAGCAGCTTGAGTTTCCGCGAGCAGTACTTC
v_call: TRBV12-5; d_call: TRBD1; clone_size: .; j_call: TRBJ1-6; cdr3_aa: CASGRQGAGNSPLHF; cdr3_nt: TGTGCTAGTGGACGACAGGGGGCAGGTAATTCACCCCTCCACTTT
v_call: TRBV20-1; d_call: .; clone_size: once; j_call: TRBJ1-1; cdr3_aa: CSPVWNTEAFF; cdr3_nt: TGCAGTCCCGTTTGGAACACTGAAGCTTTCTTT
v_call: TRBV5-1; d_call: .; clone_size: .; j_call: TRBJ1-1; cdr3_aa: CASKGGAAEAFF; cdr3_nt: TGCGCCAGCAAGGGGGGGGCGGCTGAAGCTTTCTTT
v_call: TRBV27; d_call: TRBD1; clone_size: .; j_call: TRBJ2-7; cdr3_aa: CASSLSPGGLSYEQYF; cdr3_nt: TGTGCCAGCAGTTTGTCTCCAGGGGGCCTCTCCTACGAGCAGTACTTC
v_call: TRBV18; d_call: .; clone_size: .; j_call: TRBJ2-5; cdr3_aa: CASSPGQEQETQYF; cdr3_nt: TGTGCCAGCTCACCGGGACAAGAGCAAGAGACCCAGTACTTC
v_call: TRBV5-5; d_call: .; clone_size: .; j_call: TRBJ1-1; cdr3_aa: CASSLSRANTEAFF; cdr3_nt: TGTGCCAGCAGCTTGAGCCGGGCGAACACTGAAGCTTTCTTT
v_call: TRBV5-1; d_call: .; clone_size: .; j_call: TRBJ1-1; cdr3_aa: CASSLGSLKTEAFF; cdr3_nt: TGCGCCAGCAGCTTGGGCAGTCTAAAAACTGAAGCTTTCTTT
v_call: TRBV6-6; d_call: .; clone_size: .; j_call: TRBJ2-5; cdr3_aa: CASTPLGGQETQYF; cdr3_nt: TGTGCCAGCACCCCCCTAGGCGGGCAAGAGACCCAGTACTTC
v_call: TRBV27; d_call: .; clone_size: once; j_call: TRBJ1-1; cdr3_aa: CASSYRLNTEAFF; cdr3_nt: TGTGCCAGCAGTTACAGATTAAACACTGAAGCTTTCTTT
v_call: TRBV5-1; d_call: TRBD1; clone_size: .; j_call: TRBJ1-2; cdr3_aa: CASSGTGQGYTF; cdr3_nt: TGCGCCAGCAGCGGGACAGGACAAGGCTACACCTTC
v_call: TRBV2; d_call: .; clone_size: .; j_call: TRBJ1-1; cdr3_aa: CASTTGQANTEAFF; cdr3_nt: TGTGCCAGCACTACGGGACAAGCGAACACTGAAGCTTTCTTT
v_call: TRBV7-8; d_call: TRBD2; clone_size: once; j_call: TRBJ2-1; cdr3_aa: CASSLAQLAGVSYNEQFF; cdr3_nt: TGTGCCAGCAGCTTAGCGCAACTAGCGGGAGTCTCCTACAATGAGCAGTTCTTC
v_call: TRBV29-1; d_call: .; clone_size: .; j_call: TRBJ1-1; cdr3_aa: CSVDQGTLAEAFF; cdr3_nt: TGCAGCGTTGATCAGGGGACCCTGGCTGAAGCTTTCTTT
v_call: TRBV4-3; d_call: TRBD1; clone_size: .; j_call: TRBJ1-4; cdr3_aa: CASSQGDRGVEKLFF; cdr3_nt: TGCGCCAGCAGCCAAGGTGACAGGGGGGTTGAAAAACTGTTTTTT
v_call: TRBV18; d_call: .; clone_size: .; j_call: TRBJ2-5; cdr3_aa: CASGSGRLQETQYF; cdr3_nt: TGTGCCTCGGGAAGTGGACGGCTCCAAGAGACCCAGTACTTC
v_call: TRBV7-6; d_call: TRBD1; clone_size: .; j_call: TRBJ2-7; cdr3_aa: CASSLEWGQGLYEQYF; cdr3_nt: TGTGCCAGCAGCTTAGAATGGGGACAGGGGCTCTACGAGCAGTACTTC
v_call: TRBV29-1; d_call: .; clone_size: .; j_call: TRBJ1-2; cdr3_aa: CSVPGSRYGYTF; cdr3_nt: TGCAGCGTCCCGGGGAGCCGGTATGGCTACACCTTC